This TCR beta chain was captured by sequencing in a study of OX40 agonist ivuxolimab in advanced cancers. The study, taken as a whole, reports: The work left the antigen specificity of expanded peripheral T cells undetermined.

The table came from immunoSEQ multiplex PCR; TCRdb's copy has only in-frame clones and leaves some out. Of roughly 120,000 clones listed, just under 95% are singletons. Samples were taken at baseline and on day 1 of cycles 4 and 7. The CDR3 is 18 residues long. Germline assignment: CDR1 LNHDA and CDR2 SQIVND (reference sequence). The V and J ends lost 1 base and 0 bases respectively, with 13 bases between them. On this clone itself: Its matching antigen is unknown.

This specimen consisted of CD4+ or CD8+ T cells sorted from blood, obtained in a trial of the OX40 agonist ivuxolimab. The clonotype was recovered from an adult with an advanced solid tumor such as melanoma, head and neck, liver or kidney cancer. J is TRBJ2-6 and V is TRBV19; D gene unclear. This CDR3 is CASSIVPSSPSGANVLTF. The CDR3 bases are TGTGCCAGTAGTATAGTGCCCAGCAGCCCCTCTGGGGCCAACGTCCTGACTTTC.